This T cell receptor (beta chain) appears in the sequencing data of a study of control samples from healthy donors and cancer patients. The repertoire was sequenced with immunoSEQ multiplex PCR; TCRdb's copy has only in-frame clones and lacks some. The data show 5,500 to 8,500 clones, approximately 80% seen once. There are 13 residues in the CDR3. The germline gives CDR1 SNHLY, CDR2 FYNNEI. Trimming stripped 2 bases from V and 5 bases from J, with 9 bases between. This clonotype originated in a male donor with melanoma. Material: formalin-fixed, paraffin-embedded tissue. V and J are TRBV2 and TRBJ1-2; D call uncertain. The CDR3, as DNA: TGTGCCAGCAGTGAATACCGGGAGTATGGCTACACCTTC. The encoded protein is CASSEYREYGYTF. Drawing the rest from reference TRBV2 and TRBJ1-2, the complete variable domain is EPEVTQTPSHQVTQMGQEVILRCVPISNHLYFYWYRQILGQKVEFLVSFYNNEISEKSEIFDDQFSVERPDGSNFTLKIRSTKLEDSAMYFCASSEYREYGYTFGSGTRLTVV.